The 2 T cell receptor beta chains listed next were all sequenced from one sample in a study of T cells in tuberculosis. Sorting used thawed, overnight-rested PBMC stained with anti-CD3, a viability dye and GMM-loaded CD1B tetramer. The CD1B tetramers carried C32 glucose monomycolate purified from Rhodococcus equi. The table came from immunoSEQ multiplex PCR; TCRdb's copy has only in-frame clones and leaves some out. The sample lists roughly 92,000 clones, about nine tenths occurring once. The sample consisted of CD1b-GMM tetramer-negative cells sorted from PBMCs. The receptors stem from an adult woman with latent tuberculosis.

In its sample, this clone was seen once. The CDR3: CASSPSGTGAPRANTEAFF. The CDR3 bases are TGTGCCAGCTCACCGTCCGGGACAGGGGCCCCTAGAGCGAACACTGAAGCTTTCTTT. The chain combines TRBV18 with TRBJ1-1, with 10 bases fitting TRBD1. The length of the CDR3 is 19 residues. Per the germline V gene, CDR1 is KGHSH and CDR2 is LQKENI. The J segment lost 1 base and the V segment lost 3 bases, leaving 14 bases of the junction unmatched.

V and J are TRBV19 and TRBJ1-5; D is unresolved. Trimming shortened V by 6 bases and J by 7 bases, and 13 bases separated the two germline ends. The CDR3 covers 13 residues. Germline lookup yields CDR1 LNHDA and CDR2 SQIVND (reference sequence). The CDR3, as DNA: TGTGCCAGTAGCGGGGAGTCGAGACAGCCCCAGCATTTT. Protein sequence: CASSGESRQPQHF.